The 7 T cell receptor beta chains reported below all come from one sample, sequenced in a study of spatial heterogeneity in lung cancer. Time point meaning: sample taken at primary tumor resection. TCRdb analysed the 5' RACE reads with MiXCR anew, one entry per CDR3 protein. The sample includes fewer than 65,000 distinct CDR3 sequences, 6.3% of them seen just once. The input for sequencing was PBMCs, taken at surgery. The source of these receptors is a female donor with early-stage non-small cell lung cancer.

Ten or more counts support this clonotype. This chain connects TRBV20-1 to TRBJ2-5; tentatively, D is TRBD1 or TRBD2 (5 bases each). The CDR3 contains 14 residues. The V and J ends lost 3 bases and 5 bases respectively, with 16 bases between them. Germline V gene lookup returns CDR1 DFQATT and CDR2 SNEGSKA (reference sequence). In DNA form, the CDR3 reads TGCAGTGCTAGCCCTGGCTGGGGGAGTGAGACCCAGTACTTC. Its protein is CSASPGWGSETQYF.

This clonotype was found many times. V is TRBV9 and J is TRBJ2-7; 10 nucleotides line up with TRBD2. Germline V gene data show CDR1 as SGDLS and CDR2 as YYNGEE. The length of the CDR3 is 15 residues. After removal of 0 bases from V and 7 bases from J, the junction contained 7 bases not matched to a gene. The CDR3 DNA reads TGTGCCAGCAGCGTAGTGGCTAGCGGGAGTGGAGAGCAGTACTTC. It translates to CASSVVASGSGEQYF.

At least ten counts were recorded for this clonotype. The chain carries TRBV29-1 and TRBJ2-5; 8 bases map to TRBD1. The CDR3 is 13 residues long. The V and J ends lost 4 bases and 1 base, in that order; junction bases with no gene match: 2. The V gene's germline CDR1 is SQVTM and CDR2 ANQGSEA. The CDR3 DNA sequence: TGCAGCGTTGGGACAGGGCCCCAAGAGACCCAGTACTTC. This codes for CSVGTGPQETQYF.

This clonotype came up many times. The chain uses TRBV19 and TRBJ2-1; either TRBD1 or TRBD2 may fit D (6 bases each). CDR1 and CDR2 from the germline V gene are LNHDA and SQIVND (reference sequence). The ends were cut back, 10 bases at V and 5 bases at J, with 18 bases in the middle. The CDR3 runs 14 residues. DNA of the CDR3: TGTGCCACCGACTTAGGGGGGCAGAACAATGAGCAGTTCTTC. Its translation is CATDLGGQNNEQFF.

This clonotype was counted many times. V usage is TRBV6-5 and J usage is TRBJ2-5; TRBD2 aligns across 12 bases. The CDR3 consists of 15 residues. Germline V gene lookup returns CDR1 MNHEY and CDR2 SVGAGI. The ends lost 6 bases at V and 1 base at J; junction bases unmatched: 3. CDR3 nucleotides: TGTGCCAGCAGCCAACTAGCGGGGGGCCAAGAGACCCAGTACTTC. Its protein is CASSQLAGGQETQYF.

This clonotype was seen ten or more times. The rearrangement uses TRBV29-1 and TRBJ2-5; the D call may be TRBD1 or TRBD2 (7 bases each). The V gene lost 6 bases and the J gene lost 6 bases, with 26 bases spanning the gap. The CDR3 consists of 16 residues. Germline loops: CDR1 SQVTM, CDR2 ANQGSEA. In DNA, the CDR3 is TGCAGCGTCGCCACAGGGGCCGTAGGGGGAGGGAAGACCCAGTACTTC. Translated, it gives CSVATGAVGGGKTQYF.

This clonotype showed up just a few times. CDR3 amino acids: CASSIVSFSYNEQFF. As DNA, the CDR3 is TGTGCCAGTAGTATAGTCAGTTTCTCCTACAATGAGCAGTTCTTC. This sequence joins TRBV19 and TRBJ2-1, with unresolved D. Trimming stripped 1 base from V and 0 bases from J, with 7 bases between. Germline V CDR1 and CDR2: LNHDA, SQIVND (reference sequence). This CDR3 region has 15 residues.